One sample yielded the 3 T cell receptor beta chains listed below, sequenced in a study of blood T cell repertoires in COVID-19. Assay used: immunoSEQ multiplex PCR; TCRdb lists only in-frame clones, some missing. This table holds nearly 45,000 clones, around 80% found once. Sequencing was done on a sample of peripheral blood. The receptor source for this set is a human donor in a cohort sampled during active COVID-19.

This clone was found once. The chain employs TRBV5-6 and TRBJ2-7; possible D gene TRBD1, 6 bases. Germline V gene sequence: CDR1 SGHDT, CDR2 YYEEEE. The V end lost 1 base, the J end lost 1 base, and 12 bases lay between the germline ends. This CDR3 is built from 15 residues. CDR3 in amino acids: CASSLSGGGSYEQYF. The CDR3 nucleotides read TGTGCCAGCAGCTTGTCTGGGGGCGGATCCTACGAGCAGTACTTC.

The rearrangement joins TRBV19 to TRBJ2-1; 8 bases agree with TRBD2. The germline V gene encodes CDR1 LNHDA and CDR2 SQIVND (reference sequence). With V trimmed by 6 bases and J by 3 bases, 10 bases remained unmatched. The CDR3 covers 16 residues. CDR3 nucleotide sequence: TGTGCCAGTAGGAGGGCGGGGGGTCTATTCTACAATGAGCAGTTCTTC. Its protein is CASRRAGGLFYNEQFF.

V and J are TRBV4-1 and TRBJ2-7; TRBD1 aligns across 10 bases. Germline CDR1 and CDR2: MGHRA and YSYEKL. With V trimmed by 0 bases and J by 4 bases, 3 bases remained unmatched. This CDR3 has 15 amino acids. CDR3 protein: CASSQERDRGYEQYV. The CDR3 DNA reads TGCGCCAGCAGCCAAGAACGGGACAGGGGATACGAGCAGTACGTC.